This TCR beta chain was captured in a study of response to subunit inactivated influenza vaccine. Using its own MiXCR run on the RT-PCR reads, TCRdb lists one record per CDR3 protein. This table holds more than 700,000 distinct CDR3 sequences, 21% found once. V was cut by 5 bases and J by 1 base, with 15 bases left in between. CDR1 and CDR2 from the germline V gene are SNHLY and FYNNEI. The CDR3 runs 15 residues. The receptor comes from a man aged 45 to 65 who received an inactivated influenza vaccine. The chain uses TRBV2 and TRBJ2-7; D is perhaps TRBD1 (7 bases). The sample here was PBMCs from blood, taken roughly 5 days after vaccination. Here the CDR3 DNA reads TGTGCCAGCAGTTCGGGCAGGGGGGCGTCCTACGAGCAGTACTTC. Its translation: CASSSGRGASYEQYF.